These T cell receptor beta chains were read from a single sample in a study of PD-1 blockade in classical Hodgkin lymphoma. Sequencing used immunoSEQ multiplex PCR; TCRdb keeps in-frame clones, though not all of them. This table holds 20,000 to 30,000 clones, roughly 88% found once. This specimen was peripheral blood mononuclear cells (PBMCs), taken before the fourth cycle of nivolumab. The receptor source for this set is a human donor with classical Hodgkin lymphoma. CDR3s leave out the opening cysteine and the closing phenylalanine or tryptophan. Fields, in order: V gene, J gene, clone size, CDR3 protein. Some rows mark clone size as missing; the rest say once, few, many or name a class of expanded clone.

V: TRBV5-1
J: TRBJ2-7
size: once
CDR3: ASSLGLAGGGYEQY

V: TRBV10-1
J: TRBJ2-3
size: -
CDR3: ATSPPAGGEGDTQY

V: TRBV7-9
J: TRBJ1-1
size: -
CDR3: ASSLVGQNTEAF

V: TRBV28
J: TRBJ2-5
size: -
CDR3: ASSFGVLETQY

V: TRBV6-1
J: TRBJ1-2
size: few
CDR3: ASSDSQNRGLVGYT

V: TRBV5-6
J: TRBJ2-7
size: -
CDR3: ASSYAASGSGWEQY

V: TRBV19
J: TRBJ1-2
size: -
CDR3: ASSETAALWGGYT

V: TRBV5-1
J: TRBJ1-1
size: -
CDR3: ASSYGTGLNTEAF

V: TRBV28
J: TRBJ1-2
size: -
CDR3: ASSFGISEGAYYGYT

V: TRBV27
J: -
size: -
CDR3: ASSWTGGKSYEQY

V: TRBV7-7
J: TRBJ1-6
size: -
CDR3: ASSLDRNSPLH

V: TRBV5-6
J: TRBJ1-1
size: -
CDR3: ASSFAPRGTPSTEAF

V: TRBV19
J: TRBJ2-5
size: -
CDR3: ASSGYGGIQETQY

V: TRBV19
J: TRBJ2-2
size: -
CDR3: ASSIPGATGGELF

V: TRBV19
J: TRBJ2-1
size: few
CDR3: ASTIHPKGPYNEQF

V: TRBV7-3
J: TRBJ2-2
size: -
CDR3: ASSLGLAGTGELF

V: TRBV4-1
J: TRBJ1-1
size: -
CDR3: ASSQLVGQGDTEAF

V: TRBV7-9
J: TRBJ1-5
size: -
CDR3: ASSRVDRVSNQPQH

V: TRBV14
J: TRBJ2-7
size: -
CDR3: ASSGGRRPSSYEQY

V: TRBV6-5
J: TRBJ2-2
size: -
CDR3: ASRRQVSNTGELF

V: TRBV10-2
J: TRBJ2-7
size: -
CDR3: ASRDLLEQY

V: TRBV11-2
J: TRBJ2-7
size: -
CDR3: ASSLRDRVGYEQY

V: TRBV6-1
J: TRBJ2-5
size: -
CDR3: ASVRGSEETQY

V: TRBV5-4
J: TRBJ2-7
size: -
CDR3: ASSFGGAYEQY

V: TRBV30
J: TRBJ2-3
size: -
CDR3: AWSVILGDTQY

V: TRBV25-1
J: TRBJ2-3
size: -
CDR3: ASSEYGTGTSRTQY

V: TRBV19
J: TRBJ2-3
size: -
CDR3: ASSVDPMRTDTQY

V: TRBV19
J: TRBJ1-4
size: -
CDR3: ASSIRQGSSEKLF

V: TRBV6-5
J: TRBJ2-1
size: -
CDR3: ASRKSIYNEQF

V: TRBV7-2
J: TRBJ2-3
size: -
CDR3: ASSLGRLTDTQY

V: TRBV5-1
J: TRBJ2-3
size: -
CDR3: ASSLDILAGGTDTQY